This passage covers 4 T cell receptor beta chains from one sample sequenced in a study of lymphopenia after photon versus proton radiotherapy. Only in-frame clones appear in the TCRdb table, and some are missing; sequencing was by immunoSEQ multiplex PCR. This table has tens of thousands of clones, more than 85% appearing once. This specimen consisted of peripheral blood, obtained from a patient treated with photon-based radiotherapy. All receptors come from a woman in her thirties or forties with cholangiocarcinoma.

This chain connects TRBV7-2 to TRBJ1-1; no reliable D call. Germline-derived CDR1 and CDR2 are SGHTA and FQGNSA. V shed 5 bases and J shed 12 bases, with 7 bases lying between them. The CDR3 length is 9 residues. CDR3 bases: TGTGCCAGCAGCCAACCACCTTTCTTT. This gives the protein CASSQPPFF.

The chain has TRBV7-9 and TRBJ1-4; possible D gene TRBD1, 5 bases. The V end lost 3 bases, the J end lost 8 bases, and 19 bases lay between the germline ends. Germline CDR1 is SEHNR and CDR2 is FQNEAQ (reference sequence). The CDR3 totals 16 residues. CDR3 nucleotides: TGTGCCAGCAGCTTCCTTCGGGACGGTGGACGAGAAAAACTGTTTTTT. The encoded protein is CASSFLRDGGREKLFF.

The rearrangement links TRBV2 to TRBJ2-1, with a weak D call TRBD1 (5 bases). The V gene lost 8 bases and the J gene lost 7 bases, with 15 bases spanning the gap. This CDR3 spans 13 amino acids. The germline CDR1 and CDR2 sequences are SNHLY and FYNNEI. CDR3: CASQGSGANEQFF. DNA for the CDR3: TGTGCCAGCCAGGGCAGTGGGGCAAATGAGCAGTTCTTC.

This chain joins TRBV19 and TRBJ1-5; 9 nucleotides line up with TRBD1. The CDR3 is 15 residues long. The V gene end was trimmed by 7 bases and the J gene end by 1 base; junction bases not matched to a gene: 5. Germline V lookup: CDR1 LNHDA, CDR2 SQIVND (reference sequence). The CDR3 reads CASTETGGSNQPQHF. The CDR3 DNA sequence: TGTGCCAGTACCGAGACAGGGGGAAGCAATCAGCCCCAGCATTTT.